This T cell receptor beta chain was sequenced for a study of shared clonotypes between healthy human individuals. Study-wide context: Researchers drew samples from two women and three men aged 18 to 49. The study used three CD4 naive, three CD4 memory, two CD8 naive and one CD8 memory plate per donor. Study results and limitations: All-four-donor shared clonotypes had higher generation probabilities than non-shared clonotypes did.

The study ran the assay at deep level. The table came from immunoSEQ multiplex PCR; TCRdb's copy has only in-frame clones and leaves some out. This table holds around 600,000 clones, roughly 98% found once. Positively selected for CCR7, the CD45RO-negative cells used as naive CD8 cells excluded terminally differentiated effector memory CD45RA+ cells. Points on this clone: Its specificity is not known.

V was clipped by 4 bases and J by 10 bases; unmatched bases: 11. Germline-derived CDR1 and CDR2 are PRHDT and FYEKMQ (reference sequence). The CDR3 is 15 residues long. Sequenced input: naive CD8+ T cells sorted from blood. This sequence originates from a man aged 25-45 years in good health. The chain recombines TRBV13 with TRBJ2-1; TRBD1 agrees at 9 bases. The CDR3 DNA reads TGTGCCAGCAGCTCCTCCGGGACAGGGCAGGGAGAGCAGTTCTTC. Translated, it gives CASSSSGTGQGEQFF.